The entry below gives a single TCR beta chain sequence along with its context. About 0.5 to 1 ug RNA was reverse transcribed with random hexamers. TCR beta CDR3 was amplified by immunoSEQ covering 54 Vbeta and 13 Jbeta. Each CDR3 protein is one row after TCRdb ran MiXCR on the immunoSEQ multiplex PCR reads. The table has some 80,000 distinct CDR3 sequences, 94% seen once; the top ten hold 0.26%. The entry originates in a study of CD8 T cells in Susac syndrome. Sample: CD8+ T cells from PBMCs. This clonotype was sampled from a human donor in good health.

CDR3 in amino acids: CASSAQGLGTEAFF. The CDR3 DNA reads TGTGCCAGCAGCGCGCAGGGCTTGGGCACTGAAGCTTTCTTT. V is TRBV11-2 and J is TRBJ1-1; D possibly corresponds to TRBD1 (5 bases). Germline values: CDR1 SGHAT, CDR2 FQNNGV. This CDR3 contains 14 residues. Trimming cost V 5 bases and J 4 bases, with 14 bases left between them. The whole variable domain, remainder taken from reference TRBV11-2 and TRBJ1-1, is EAGVAQSPRYKIIEKRQSVAFWCNPISGHATLYWYQQILGQGPKLLIQFQNNGVVDDSQLPKDRFSAERLKGVDSTLKIQPAKLEDSAVYLCASSAQGLGTEAFFGQGTRLTVV.